These 6 T cell receptor beta chains originate from one sample sequenced in a study of Graves' ophthalmopathy and Graves' hyperthyroidism. Amplifying from RNA transcripts, the study obtained TCR beta CDR3 regions. HTBI primers primed a first-round RT-PCR, and a second-round multiplex PCR followed. TCRdb recomputed calls from the multiplex PCR reads with MiXCR, one row per CDR3 protein. The sample consists of 900,000 to 1,200,000 distinct CDR3 sequences, less than 45% of them appearing once. The sequencing sample was made of peripheral blood or thyroid tissue (not recorded which). The receptors were gathered from an adult man with Graves' hyperthyroidism.

At least ten counts were recorded for this clonotype. The rearrangement uses TRBV10-3 and TRBJ1-5; D is unresolved. The V end was cut by 4 bases, the J end by 4 bases, with 8 bases between. CDR1 and CDR2 (germline): ENHRY, SYGVKD. This CDR3 has 13 residues. In nucleotides, the CDR3 is TGTGCCATCAGTGTTCGAGGGAATCAGCCCCAGCATTTT. This translates into CAISVRGNQPQHF.

The genes are TRBV7-8 and TRBJ1-5; 7 bases are a match to TRBD1. This CDR3 is built from 15 residues. After removal of 6 bases from V and 3 bases from J, the junction contained 8 bases not matched to a gene. Germline CDR1 and CDR2: SGHVS and FQNEAQ. This CDR3 reads CASRPRTGPNQPQHF. DNA for the CDR3: TGTGCCAGCAGACCTCGGACAGGCCCCAATCAGCCCCAGCATTTT.

This clonotype appeared many times. V is TRBV25-1 and J is TRBJ1-6; possibly TRBD1 for D (5 bases). Between the trimmed V and J ends, which lost 6 bases and 5 bases, there was a span of 11 bases. Per the germline V gene, CDR1 is MGHDK and CDR2 is SYGVNS. CDR3 length: 14 amino acids. CDR3 sequence: CASRRGVDNSPLHF. CDR3 bases: TGTGCCAGCAGACGGGGGGTAGATAATTCACCCCTCCACTTT.

Only a few counts were recorded for this clonotype. The chain uses TRBV30 and TRBJ2-5; TRBD2 matches 7 bases. Per the germline V gene, CDR1 is GTSNPN and CDR2 is SVGIG (reference sequence). The CDR3 extends over 13 amino acids. Trimming removed 4 bases from V and 5 bases from J; junction bases left unmatched: 7. The CDR3 spells CAWKGGSLETQYF. The CDR3 DNA follows: TGTGCCTGGAAAGGCGGGAGTTTGGAGACCCAGTACTTC.

CDR3 DNA: TGTGCCATCAGTGCTAAAGGATACGAGCAGTACTTC. The encoded protein is CAISAKGYEQYF. This chain connects TRBV10-3 to TRBJ2-7; D gene uncertain. Trimming removed 4 bases at V and 4 bases at J, with 8 bases between. Germline loops: CDR1 ENHRY, CDR2 SYGVKD. The length of the CDR3 is 12 residues.

Note on this clonotype: This may arise from a read error, as a much more abundant clone is one base away. The chain carries TRBV20-1 and TRBJ1-6, with D possibly TRBD1 on 5 matching bases. Germline V gene sequence: CDR1 DFQATT, CDR2 SNEGSKA (reference sequence). The CDR3 totals 17 residues. Trimming shortened V by 4 bases and J by 0 bases, and 16 bases separated the two germline ends. The chain's CDR3 is CSAKDVNGGSYNSPLHF. For the CDR3, the DNA is TGCAGTGCTAAAGATGTTAATGGGGGCTCCTATAATTCACCCCTCCACTTT.